The text below deals with one T cell receptor beta chain. The data derive from a study of blood T cell repertoires in COVID-19. Participants spanned ages about 18 to 100 years and resided in roughly 22 US areas. Participants' own reports of clinical history determined their cohort assignment. Repertoires were generated with immunoSEQ multiplex PCR, while TCRdb's copy carries only in-frame clones and drops some. Of 200,000 to 250,000 clones listed, 81% are singletons. Germline lookup yields CDR1 SEHNR and CDR2 FQNEAQ (reference sequence). J lost 1 base, V lost 5 bases, and 10 bases had no gene match. CDR3 length: 16 amino acids.

Sequences were obtained from PBMCs or T cells enriched from blood (not recorded which). J is TRBJ2-5 and V is TRBV7-9; TRBD1 agrees at 7 bases. The TCR sequence derives from a woman aged 50 to 60 with acute COVID-19. This CDR3 reads CASSPLGGSVQETQYF. The DNA of the CDR3 is TGTGCCAGCAGCCCTTTAGGGGGCTCGGTCCAAGAGACCCAGTACTTC.